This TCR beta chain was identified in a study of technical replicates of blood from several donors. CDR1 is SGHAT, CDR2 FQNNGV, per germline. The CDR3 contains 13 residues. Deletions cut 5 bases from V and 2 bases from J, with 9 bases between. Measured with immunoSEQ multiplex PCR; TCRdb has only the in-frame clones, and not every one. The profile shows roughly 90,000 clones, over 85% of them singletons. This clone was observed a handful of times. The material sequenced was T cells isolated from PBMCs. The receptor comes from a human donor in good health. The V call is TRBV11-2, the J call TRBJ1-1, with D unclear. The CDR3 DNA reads TGTGCCAGCAGCGTGGTTCTAAACACTGAAGCTTTCTTT. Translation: CASSVVLNTEAFF.